The 4 T cell receptor beta chains given below trace back to one sample, sequenced in a study of beta chain features in type 1 diabetes. Expressed TCRB transcripts were sequenced because the entire RNA isolate underwent reverse transcription. Sequenced by immunoSEQ multiplex PCR; TCRdb stores in-frame clones only, minus some. The sample carries more than 120,000 clones, less than 11% recorded once. Sample: naive CD4+ T cells from blood. Source of these receptors: a man aged 18-30 years in good health.

This clone has only a few counts. The V and J genes are TRBV5-1 and TRBJ1-1; 8 bases are a match to TRBD1. Trimming at V came to 3 bases and at J to 1 base, leaving 5 bases not matched to a gene. The CDR3 loop spans 15 amino acids. Germline values: CDR1 SGHRS, CDR2 YFSETQ. CDR3 residues: CASSYADRENTEAFF. For the CDR3, the DNA is TGCGCCAGCAGCTACGCGGACAGGGAGAACACTGAAGCTTTCTTT. Together with reference TRBV5-1 and TRBJ1-1, the CDR3 gives the full variable domain: KAGVTQTPRYLIKTRGQQVTLSCSPISGHRSVSWYQQTPGQGLQFLFEYFSETQRNKGNFPGRFSGRQFSNSRSEMNVSTLELGDSALYLCASSYADRENTEAFFGQGTRLTVV.

V and J are TRBV9 and TRBJ2-3; 9 bases are a match to TRBD2. Germline V gives CDR1 SGDLS, CDR2 YYNGEE. Germline trimming cut 0 bases from V and 7 bases from J; bases unmatched to any gene: 6. This CDR3 is built from 15 residues. The CDR3 bases are TGTGCCAGCAGCGTAGGAAGGGCGGGGGGGAATACGCAGTATTTT. This codes for CASSVGRAGGNTQYF.

This clone occurred many times. This chain connects TRBV7-9 to TRBJ1-1, with TRBD1 matching over 7 bases. Germline CDR1 reads SEHNR; CDR2 reads FQNEAQ (reference sequence). The CDR3 is 15 residues long. J gave up 6 bases and V 1 base, and 8 bases lay outside the gene matches. The CDR3 is CASSLDVQGPAEAFF. CDR3 nucleotides: TGTGCCAGCAGCTTAGACGTACAGGGGCCCGCTGAAGCTTTCTTT.

In its sample, this clone was seen a few times. The chain uses TRBV4-3 and TRBJ2-7, with a tentative D call TRBD1 (6 bases). The CDR3 has 13 residues. Trimming removed 2 bases from V and 6 bases from J, with 11 bases in between. CDR1 and CDR2 from the germline V gene are LGHNA and YSLEER. CDR3 DNA: TGCGCCAGCAGCCAATTAACAGGGCCCGAGCAGTACTTC. As protein: CASSQLTGPEQYF.